What follows is one T cell receptor (beta chain) and its context. The data belong to a study of T cell changes during pregnancy in multiple sclerosis. Germline V gene lookup returns CDR1 LNHDA and CDR2 SQIVND (reference sequence). The CDR3 extends over 13 amino acids. Unmatched junction bases numbered 0, after V lost 6 bases and J lost 1 base. Produced via immunoSEQ multiplex PCR; TCRdb's table is partial and in-frame only. The repertoire holds approximately 74,000 clones, approximately 92% seen once, with less than 2.5% in the top ten. The specimen was peripheral blood, collected before pregnancy. The clonotype comes from a female donor with multiple sclerosis, enrolled in a pregnancy study. The chain has TRBV19 and TRBJ2-3, with TRBD2 matching 8 bases. CDR3 DNA sequence: TGTGCCAGTAGGACTAGCGGCACAGATACGCAGTATTTT. Residues: CASRTSGTDTQYF.